The rows below give T cell receptor beta chains drawn from one sample of a study of blood T cell repertoires in COVID-19. Only in-frame clones appear in the TCRdb table, and some are missing; sequencing was by immunoSEQ multiplex PCR. The table lists over 150,000 clones, approximately 85% of them singletons. The material sequenced was PBMCs or T cells enriched from blood (not recorded which). The receptors derive from a man in his forties who had recovered from COVID-19. Both conserved end residues are part of each CDR3. The order of the fields is clone size, D gene, J gene, V gene, CDR3 DNA, CDR3 protein. A D gene is named only where the DNA matches it firmly. Size is omitted from some rows. Given values are once, few, many or a class for expanded clones.

abundance: .; d_gene: TRBD1; j_gene: TRBJ1-6; v_gene: TRBV19; CDR3nt: TGTGCCAGCAAGGGACAGCAGAATTCACCCCTCCACTTT; CDR3aa: CASKGQQNSPLHF
abundance: .; d_gene: TRBD1; j_gene: TRBJ1-1; v_gene: TRBV29-1; CDR3nt: TGCAGCGCTACCGGGACAGGGGGCGAAGCTTTCTTT; CDR3aa: CSATGTGGEAFF
abundance: .; d_gene: .; j_gene: TRBJ1-5; v_gene: TRBV7-3; CDR3nt: TGTGCCAGCAGGTCAGGTGATGGGCCCCAGCATTTT; CDR3aa: CASRSGDGPQHF
abundance: .; d_gene: TRBD2; j_gene: TRBJ2-3; v_gene: TRBV7-3; CDR3nt: TGTGCCAGCAGCTTAAGCGGGAGTACAGATACGCAGTATTTT; CDR3aa: CASSLSGSTDTQYF
abundance: .; d_gene: .; j_gene: TRBJ1-2; v_gene: TRBV7-9; CDR3nt: TGTGCCAGCCGAACTCTCGAGACAGGATACTATGGCTACACCTTC; CDR3aa: CASRTLETGYYGYTF
abundance: once; d_gene: .; j_gene: TRBJ1-2; v_gene: TRBV6-5; CDR3nt: TGTGCCAGCATCGGAACAGAGAATTCTAACTATGGCTACACCTTC; CDR3aa: CASIGTENSNYGYTF
abundance: .; d_gene: .; j_gene: TRBJ2-5; v_gene: TRBV28; CDR3nt: TGTGCCACCTCTCAGGAGACCCAGTACTTC; CDR3aa: CATSQETQYF
abundance: .; d_gene: TRBD1; j_gene: TRBJ1-2; v_gene: TRBV28; CDR3nt: TGTGCCAGCAGTTTGGACAGGGGGCTTGGCTACACCTTC; CDR3aa: CASSLDRGLGYTF
abundance: many; d_gene: TRBD2; j_gene: TRBJ2-2; v_gene: TRBV2; CDR3nt: TGTGCCAGCAGTTCCCTGGGACTAGGAGATACCGGGGAGCTGTTTTTT; CDR3aa: CASSSLGLGDTGELFF
abundance: .; d_gene: .; j_gene: TRBJ1-1; v_gene: TRBV2; CDR3nt: TGTGCCAGCAGTGAAGGGCTGAACACTGAAGCTTTCTTT; CDR3aa: CASSEGLNTEAFF
abundance: once; d_gene: TRBD2; j_gene: TRBJ2-2; v_gene: TRBV9; CDR3nt: TGTGCCAGCAGCGTCGCCCAGCGGGGTAACACCGGGGAGCTGTTTTTT; CDR3aa: CASSVAQRGNTGELFF
abundance: .; d_gene: .; j_gene: TRBJ1-2; v_gene: TRBV6-1; CDR3nt: TGTGCCAGCAGTGAGCGCGGCACTAACTATGGCTACACCTTC; CDR3aa: CASSERGTNYGYTF
abundance: .; d_gene: .; j_gene: TRBJ2-2; v_gene: TRBV30; CDR3nt: TGTGCCTGCCCGATCCTTTTGAGCACCGGGGAGCTGTTTTTT; CDR3aa: CACPILLSTGELFF
abundance: few; d_gene: .; j_gene: TRBJ1-1; v_gene: TRBV29-1; CDR3nt: TGCAGCGTGGGCCAGAACACTGAAGCTTTCTTT; CDR3aa: CSVGQNTEAFF
abundance: .; d_gene: .; j_gene: TRBJ2-7; v_gene: TRBV2; CDR3nt: TGTGCCAGCAGTGACGAGGCAGGGGCCTACGAGCAGTACTTC; CDR3aa: CASSDEAGAYEQYF
abundance: .; d_gene: TRBD1; j_gene: TRBJ1-6; v_gene: TRBV30; CDR3nt: TGTGCCTGCCATGTGGGGGACAGGGATTCACCCCTCCACTTT; CDR3aa: CACHVGDRDSPLHF
abundance: .; d_gene: .; j_gene: TRBJ2-7; v_gene: TRBV5-5; CDR3nt: TGTGCCAGCAGCTTGACGTCGCGCGAGCAGTACTTC; CDR3aa: CASSLTSREQYF
abundance: .; d_gene: .; j_gene: TRBJ1-5; v_gene: TRBV30; CDR3nt: TGTGCCTGGAGTCCACAGCCCCAGCATTTT; CDR3aa: CAWSPQPQHF
abundance: once; d_gene: TRBD1; j_gene: TRBJ1-2; v_gene: TRBV19; CDR3nt: TGTGCCAGTAGTATAGAGAGCGGGGGACAGATCTATGGCTACACCTTC; CDR3aa: CASSIESGGQIYGYTF
abundance: once; d_gene: TRBD1; j_gene: TRBJ1-1; v_gene: TRBV7-9; CDR3nt: TGTGCCAGCAGCTTAGGTATATCCGGTCGGGCAGGGGGGAACACTGAAGCTTTCTTT; CDR3aa: CASSLGISGRAGGNTEAFF
abundance: once; d_gene: .; j_gene: TRBJ2-3; v_gene: TRBV24-1; CDR3nt: TGTGCCACCAGTGAGACCGGGACTGCTCTCACAGATACGCAGTATTTT; CDR3aa: CATSETGTALTDTQYF
abundance: .; d_gene: TRBD2; j_gene: TRBJ2-7; v_gene: TRBV5-1; CDR3nt: TGCGCCAGCAGCTTGAGACTAGCGGCCTACGAGCAGTACTTC; CDR3aa: CASSLRLAAYEQYF
abundance: once; d_gene: TRBD1; j_gene: TRBJ1-1; v_gene: TRBV5-1; CDR3nt: TGCGCCAGCAGCTTGGCTAATTTAAGACAGGGGAGGAACACTGAAGCTTTCTTT; CDR3aa: CASSLANLRQGRNTEAFF
abundance: .; d_gene: .; j_gene: TRBJ1-4; v_gene: TRBV9; CDR3nt: TGTGCCAGCAGCCCCGAGGGGGGGCTTGGTGAAAAACTGTTTTTT; CDR3aa: CASSPEGGLGEKLFF
abundance: .; d_gene: TRBD1; j_gene: TRBJ1-2; v_gene: TRBV6-2/TRBV6-3; CDR3nt: TGTGCCAGCAGTCTCGCTTGGACAGGGGCTGGTGGCTACACCTTC; CDR3aa: CASSLAWTGAGGYTF
abundance: .; d_gene: TRBD1; j_gene: TRBJ2-1; v_gene: TRBV4-1; CDR3nt: TGCGCCAGCAGCCCGGACAGGAGCTCCTACAATGAGCAGTTCTTC; CDR3aa: CASSPDRSSYNEQFF
abundance: .; d_gene: TRBD1; j_gene: TRBJ1-5; v_gene: TRBV5-6; CDR3nt: TGTGCCAGCAGCTTGGGACAGGGTAGGGATCAGCCCCAGCATTTT; CDR3aa: CASSLGQGRDQPQHF
abundance: .; d_gene: .; j_gene: TRBJ1-1; v_gene: TRBV10-3; CDR3nt: TGTGCCATCAGTGAAGGGGGGGGTTCGAACACTGAAGCTTTCTTT; CDR3aa: CAISEGGGSNTEAFF
abundance: .; d_gene: TRBD2; j_gene: TRBJ2-2; v_gene: TRBV30; CDR3nt: TGTGCCTGGACCCCGAGCGGGAGTGGGGAGCTGTTTTTT; CDR3aa: CAWTPSGSGELFF
abundance: once; d_gene: TRBD1; j_gene: TRBJ1-5; v_gene: TRBV19; CDR3nt: TGTGCCAGCCACAGGACAGGTGCCGATCAGCCCCAGCATTTT; CDR3aa: CASHRTGADQPQHF
abundance: .; d_gene: .; j_gene: TRBJ1-1; v_gene: TRBV2; CDR3nt: TGTGCCAGCAGGATGACAGGAATAATCACTGAAGCTTTCTTT; CDR3aa: CASRMTGIITEAFF
abundance: .; d_gene: .; j_gene: TRBJ2-7; v_gene: TRBV2; CDR3nt: TGTGCCAGCAGTGAAGCGCGGACACCCAGGAGCGAGCAGTACTTC; CDR3aa: CASSEARTPRSEQYF
abundance: .; d_gene: TRBD1; j_gene: TRBJ2-7; v_gene: TRBV5-1; CDR3nt: TGCGCCAGCAGCTTGGGGGACAGGGTTGCCGAGCAGTACTTC; CDR3aa: CASSLGDRVAEQYF
abundance: .; d_gene: .; j_gene: TRBJ2-1; v_gene: TRBV4-1; CDR3nt: TGCGCCAGCAGCCAAGGGCAGGGATCGGTTAATGAGCAGTTCTTC; CDR3aa: CASSQGQGSVNEQFF
abundance: few; d_gene: TRBD2; j_gene: TRBJ2-1; v_gene: TRBV25-1; CDR3nt: TGTGCCAGCAGTGAAACTAGCGGTAGCTCCTACAATGAGCAGTTCTTC; CDR3aa: CASSETSGSSYNEQFF
abundance: .; d_gene: .; j_gene: TRBJ1-5; v_gene: TRBV11-3; CDR3nt: TGTGCCAGCAGCTTAGGCGTAAATCAGCCCCAGCATTTT; CDR3aa: CASSLGVNQPQHF
abundance: few; d_gene: .; j_gene: TRBJ1-2; v_gene: TRBV24-1; CDR3nt: TGTGCCACCAGTGGCGGGCCTGGCTATGGCTACACCTTC; CDR3aa: CATSGGPGYGYTF
abundance: .; d_gene: .; j_gene: TRBJ1-2; v_gene: TRBV27; CDR3nt: TGTGCCAGCAGTTCAGGACACCCGAACCTCCTGAACTATGGCTACACCTTC; CDR3aa: CASSSGHPNLLNYGYTF
abundance: .; d_gene: .; j_gene: TRBJ1-1; v_gene: TRBV9; CDR3nt: TGTGCCAGCAGCGTAACGCCGACCAGGACTGAAGCTTTCTTT; CDR3aa: CASSVTPTRTEAFF
abundance: .; d_gene: TRBD1; j_gene: TRBJ1-1; v_gene: TRBV12-5; CDR3nt: TGTGCTAGTGGGGGACAGGTTCTTCAAGCTTTCTTT; CDR3aa: CASGGQVLQAFF
abundance: .; d_gene: .; j_gene: TRBJ2-3; v_gene: TRBV18; CDR3nt: TGTGCCAGCTCACCTACCTACGCAGATACGCAGTATTTT; CDR3aa: CASSPTYADTQYF
abundance: .; d_gene: .; j_gene: TRBJ1-3; v_gene: TRBV21-1; CDR3nt: TGTGCCAGAAATATCGGAAACACCATATATTTT; CDR3aa: CARNIGNTIYF
abundance: .; d_gene: TRBD1; j_gene: TRBJ2-2; v_gene: TRBV6-6; CDR3nt: TGTGCCAGCAGTGTTAGGGGGCGCTCCGGGGAGCTGTTTTTT; CDR3aa: CASSVRGRSGELFF
abundance: .; d_gene: TRBD2; j_gene: TRBJ2-7; v_gene: TRBV5-3; CDR3nt: TGTGCCAGAAGCTTGTTTGAGACTAGCGGGAGCTACGAGCAGTACTTC; CDR3aa: CARSLFETSGSYEQYF
abundance: .; d_gene: .; j_gene: TRBJ1-5; v_gene: TRBV27; CDR3nt: TGTGCCAGCAGTTTTGTGGGGCGTCCCCAGCATTTT; CDR3aa: CASSFVGRPQHF
abundance: .; d_gene: TRBD1; j_gene: TRBJ1-1; v_gene: TRBV7-9; CDR3nt: TGTGCCAGCAGCTTAGTGAGTGGGACAGCTAAAGCTTTCTTT; CDR3aa: CASSLVSGTAKAFF
abundance: few; d_gene: .; j_gene: TRBJ1-2; v_gene: TRBV11-2; CDR3nt: TGTGCCAGCAGCCCCGGGGGGGCGCGCTATGGCTACACCTTC; CDR3aa: CASSPGGARYGYTF
abundance: .; d_gene: TRBD1; j_gene: TRBJ1-6; v_gene: TRBV6-5; CDR3nt: TGTGCCAGCAGTTTGACAGGGGGCTTGGATTCACCCCTCCACTTT; CDR3aa: CASSLTGGLDSPLHF
abundance: .; d_gene: .; j_gene: TRBJ2-7; v_gene: TRBV5-6; CDR3nt: TGTGCCAGCAGCTTGCCCAGCTCCTACGAGCAGTACTTC; CDR3aa: CASSLPSSYEQYF
abundance: .; d_gene: .; j_gene: TRBJ2-2; v_gene: TRBV6-5; CDR3nt: TGTGCCAGCAGTTACTATGGCAGGGGGGCCGGGGAGCTGTTTTTT; CDR3aa: CASSYYGRGAGELFF
abundance: once; d_gene: .; j_gene: TRBJ1-2; v_gene: TRBV5-1; CDR3nt: TGCGCCAGCAGCGAGGGCTATGGCTACACCTTC; CDR3aa: CASSEGYGYTF
abundance: few; d_gene: TRBD1; j_gene: TRBJ2-6; v_gene: TRBV19; CDR3nt: TGTGCCACCTTCGGACAGGCCCCTGGGGCCAACGTCCTGACTTTC; CDR3aa: CATFGQAPGANVLTF
abundance: .; d_gene: TRBD1; j_gene: TRBJ1-6; v_gene: TRBV7-8; CDR3nt: TGTGCCAGCAGCTCGAGGACAGGGGTGCCTATGCGGTCACCCCTCCACTTT; CDR3aa: CASSSRTGVPMRSPLHF
abundance: .; d_gene: TRBD1; j_gene: TRBJ2-6; v_gene: TRBV5-1; CDR3nt: TGCGCCAGCAGCTTGTTAGGGACAGGGTGGTCTGGGGCCAACGTCCTGACTTTC; CDR3aa: CASSLLGTGWSGANVLTF